Listed here are 20 T cell receptor beta chains from one sample, sequenced in a study of molecular identifiers for immune sequencing clone quantification. One entry per CDR3 protein, called by TCRdb with MiXCR from the PCR reads. Here the sample spans around 480,000 distinct CDR3 sequences, about 26% being singletons. Sequenced: naive CD8+ T cells from blood, with Jurkat cell RNA spiked in. Subset meaning: FACS-sorted CD8+CD4-CCR7+CD45RA+ naive T cells. These receptors were obtained from a human donor in good health. Some libraries in this study had Jurkat cell RNA spiked in.

The CDR3: CASSVSDGLDPRTDTQYF. Written as DNA, the CDR3 is TGTGCCAGCAGCGTGAGTGATGGACTAGATCCCCGCACAGATACGCAGTATTTT. V gene TRBV9 combines with J gene TRBJ2-3, with 7 bases identical to TRBD2. This CDR3 contains 18 residues. Trimming cost V 2 bases and J 1 base; bases outside gene matches: 13. Looked up from germline, CDR1 is SGDLS and CDR2 is YYNGEE.

This chain joins TRBV4-3 and TRBJ2-7, with 12 bases fitting TRBD2. V dropped 0 bases and J dropped 4; count of bases not matched to a gene: 4. This CDR3 is built from 16 residues. Germline V gene sequence: CDR1 LGHNA, CDR2 YSLEER. CDR3 protein: CASSQDLAGGLYEQYF. CDR3 nucleotides: TGCGCCAGCAGCCAAGATCTAGCGGGGGGGCTTTACGAGCAGTACTTC.

The table lists this clonotype with many counts. V usage is TRBV4-1 and J usage is TRBJ2-1; D ambiguous. The germline V gene has CDR1 MGHRA and CDR2 YSYEKL. This CDR3 contains 15 residues. The germline V and J ends were trimmed by 0 bases and 6 bases, with 12 bases remaining between them. CDR3 in amino acids: CASSQDLGAANEQFF. DNA for the CDR3: TGCGCCAGCAGCCAAGATCTGGGCGCAGCCAATGAGCAGTTCTTC.

This clonotype was observed at least ten times. The chain carries TRBV6-5 and TRBJ2-7; TRBD1 is a possible D gene (6 bases). The CDR3 loop spans 17 amino acids. V lost 7 bases and J 2 bases, leaving 24 bases between the germline ends. Germline V lookup: CDR1 MNHEY, CDR2 SVGAGI. The CDR3 nucleotides read TGTGCCAGCATTTCACTGGGGGCGCATGATACCCCCTACGAGCAGTACTTC. This sequence encodes CASISLGAHDTPYEQYF.

This clonotype was observed a handful of times. The V gene is TRBV23-1, the J gene TRBJ2-7; D call uncertain. TRBV23-1 is an ORF; its function is uncertain. The length of the CDR3 is 18 residues. With 4 bases removed from V and 1 base from J, the gap between germline ends came to 23 bases. CDR3 bases: TGCGCCAGCAGTCGTTTCCCAGAGATAAACACTTATTCCTACGAGCAGTACTTC. The encoded protein is CASSRFPEINTYSYEQYF.

A remark on this clonotype: A much more abundant neighbour one base away suggests this may be a read error. The chain links TRBV20-1 to TRBJ2-3; D assignment may be TRBD1 or TRBD2 (5 bases each). V was cut by 0 bases and J by 5 bases, with 9 bases left in between. Germline V gene lookup returns CDR1 DFQATT and CDR2 SNEGSKA (reference sequence). CDR3 length: 13 amino acids. The CDR3 protein is CSAREGAGDTQYF. The CDR3 DNA reads TGCAGTGCTAGAGAAGGGGCGGGAGATACGCAGTATTTT.

The CDR3 DNA reads TGTGCCTGGAGGGCAGATACGCAGTATTTT. Translation gives CAWRADTQYF. The chain combines TRBV30 with TRBJ2-3; D call uncertain. Between the trimmed V and J ends, which lost 3 bases and 4 bases, there was a span of 2 bases. Germline values: CDR1 GTSNPN, CDR2 SVGIG (reference sequence). The CDR3 length is 10 residues.

The J gene is TRBJ2-3, the V gene TRBV7-9, with D perhaps TRBD2 (6 bases). The V end was cut by 3 bases, the J end by 3 bases, with 16 bases between. The CDR3 is 16 amino acids. Germline V lookup: CDR1 SEHNR, CDR2 FQNEAQ (reference sequence). In DNA, the CDR3 is TGTGCCAGCAGCTTCACCGGGACTTCAGAGACAGATACGCAGTATTTT. Translating it yields CASSFTGTSETDTQYF.

This clonotype was picked up a small number of times. This chain links TRBV4-3 with TRBJ2-5, with D hard to call. Germline loops: CDR1 LGHNA, CDR2 YSLEER. The V and J ends lost 0 bases and 5 bases respectively, with 16 bases between them. CDR3 length: 16 residues. The CDR3 nucleotides are TGCGCCAGCAGCCAAGATAGCTCCGCCGCCCTGGAGACCCAGTACTTC. It specifies CASSQDSSAALETQYF.

V gene TRBV7-9 combines with J gene TRBJ1-2; D unclear. Trimming shortened V by 1 base and J by 1 base, and 10 bases separated the two germline ends. Germline CDR1 is SEHNR and CDR2 is FQNEAQ (reference sequence). This CDR3 region has 15 residues. The CDR3 nucleotides read TGTGCCAGCAGCTTAGGGAGGACGGATAACTATGGCTACACCTTC. This translates into CASSLGRTDNYGYTF.

This clonotype showed up just a few times. V usage is TRBV24-1 and J usage is TRBJ2-7, with no clear D. Trimming stripped 1 base from V and 9 bases from J, with 12 bases between. This CDR3 comprises 13 residues. CDR1 and CDR2 from the germline V gene are KGHDR and SFDVKD. CDR3 nucleotides: TGTGCCACCAGTGATTTATGGTCAGGCGTGCAGTACTTC. Translating gives CATSDLWSGVQYF.

At least ten counts were recorded for this clonotype. In DNA form, the CDR3 reads TGTGCCAGCAGCTTACGCCCGGGAGGCGAGCAGTACTTC. This encodes CASSLRPGGEQYF. The chain combines TRBV7-6 with TRBJ2-7, with 7 bases aligning to TRBD2. J gave up 6 bases and V 2 bases, and 4 bases lay outside the gene matches. Per germline, CDR1 SGHVS and CDR2 FNYEAQ. The CDR3 runs 13 residues.

V is TRBV27 and J is TRBJ2-7; D is unclear. Trimming shortened V by 0 bases and J by 2 bases, and 11 bases separated the two germline ends. The CDR3 has 15 amino acids. Looked up from germline, CDR1 is MNHEY and CDR2 is SMNVEV (reference sequence). CDR3 amino acids: CASSLSSGGPYEQYF. In DNA, the CDR3 is TGTGCCAGCAGTTTATCGAGTGGCGGACCCTACGAGCAGTACTTC.

This clonotype came up many times. This chain uses TRBV4-3 with TRBJ2-5; D is unresolved. V gave up 0 bases and J gave up 4 bases, with 9 bases separating them. Germline V gives CDR1 LGHNA, CDR2 YSLEER. The CDR3 contains 14 residues. The chain's CDR3 is CASSQDLLGETQYF. DNA of the CDR3: TGCGCCAGCAGCCAAGATCTTCTAGGAGAGACCCAGTACTTC.

This clonotype came up many times. The chain has TRBV14 and TRBJ1-2, with 8 bases lining up with TRBD1. V trimming: 3 bases; J trimming: 4 bases; junction bases outside the gene matches: 7. Per germline, CDR1 SGHDN and CDR2 FVKESK. The CDR3 loop spans 15 amino acids. This CDR3 reads CASSHRTGFTYGYTF. The DNA for the CDR3 is TGTGCCAGCAGCCACCGGACAGGGTTTACCTATGGCTACACCTTC.

This clonotype was recorded many times. This chain links TRBV27 with TRBJ2-7; D may match TRBD1 or TRBD2 (5 bases each). The V gene lost 6 bases and the J gene lost 4 bases, with 10 bases spanning the gap. The CDR3 is 12 amino acids. Germline assignment: CDR1 MNHEY and CDR2 SMNVEV (reference sequence). The CDR3 DNA reads as TGTGCCAGCAGGGGGACCGGGTACGAGCAGTACTTC. Translating gives CASRGTGYEQYF.

The J gene is TRBJ1-6, the V gene TRBV5-1; no firm D call. The CDR3 is 16 amino acids. Germline assignment: CDR1 SGHRS and CDR2 YFSETQ. Trimming shortened V by 0 bases and J by 0 bases, and 7 bases separated the two germline ends. CDR3 sequence reads: CASSLEESSYNSPLHF. In nucleotides, the CDR3 is TGCGCCAGCAGCTTGGAGGAGAGCTCCTATAATTCACCCCTCCACTTT.

This clonotype was recorded a few times. The chain joins TRBV27 to TRBJ2-7; D may be TRBD2 (7 bases). Germline V gene data show CDR1 as MNHEY and CDR2 as SMNVEV (reference sequence). The germline V and J ends were trimmed by 0 bases and 3 bases, with 18 bases remaining between them. The CDR3 length is 17 residues. The CDR3 DNA reads TGTGCCAGCAGTTTATCGGTTGGGGGGGCTATGAACTACGAGCAGTACTTC. It yields the protein CASSLSVGGAMNYEQYF.

Concerning this clonotype: This may arise from a read error, as a much more abundant clone is one base away. V is TRBV5-1 and J is TRBJ1-1; D unresolved. The CDR3 extends over 14 amino acids. Per the germline V gene, CDR1 is SGHRS and CDR2 is YFSETQ. CDR3 region: CSSSSIFGEPEAFF. The CDR3 DNA reads as TGCTCCAGCAGCTCCATTTTCGGGGAGCCTGAAGCTTTCTTT. The full variable domain, its missing parts supplied by reference TRBV5-1 and TRBJ1-1, is KAGVTQTPRYLIKTRGQQVTLSCSPISGHRSVSWYQQTPGQGLQFLFEYFSETQRNKGNFPGRFSGRQFSNSRSEMNVSTLELGDSALYLCSSSSIFGEPEAFFGQGTRLTVV.

This chain uses TRBV2 with TRBJ1-6, with D possibly TRBD1 on 6 matching bases. V lost 6 bases and J 7 bases, leaving 13 bases between the germline ends. The CDR3 totals 14 residues. CDR1 SNHLY and CDR2 FYNNEI come from the germline V gene. The CDR3 is CASRTGDRNSPLHF. CDR3 nucleotides: TGTGCCAGCAGGACAGGCGATAGAAATTCACCCCTCCACTTT. Full variable domain (remainder filled in from reference TRBV2 and TRBJ1-6): EPEVTQTPSHQVTQMGQEVILRCVPISNHLYFYWYRQILGQKVEFLVSFYNNEISEKSEIFDDQFSVERPDGSNFTLKIRSTKLEDSAMYFCASRTGDRNSPLHFGNGTRLTVT.